A single sample gave rise to the 28 T cell receptor beta chains below, sequenced in a study of glioma-infiltrating T cells after dendritic cell vaccination. Time point: after dendritic cell vaccination, including at tumor progression/relapse. Assay: immunoSEQ multiplex PCR; the TCRdb copy retains only in-frame clones and omits some. The table lists roughly 56,000 clones, around 85% of them singletons. The sequencing used blood, collected after dendritic cell vaccination. Receptors were obtained from a human donor with glioblastoma.

The rearrangement joins TRBV6-1 to TRBJ1-1, with D possibly matching TRBD1 (5 bases). Per germline, CDR1 MNHNS and CDR2 SASEGT. The CDR3 runs to 11 residues. CDR3 residues: CASGGGSEAFF. The CDR3 nucleotides are TGTGCTAGCGGGGGAGGCTCTGAAGCTTTCTTT.

This clone came up a few times. V usage is TRBV7-2 and J usage is TRBJ2-7; TRBD1 matches 7 bases. The CDR3 covers 14 residues. Germline lookup yields CDR1 SGHTA and CDR2 FQGNSA. V lost 5 bases, J lost 3 bases, and 7 bases stayed unmatched. This CDR3 is CASSAAQGFYEQYF. In DNA form, the CDR3 reads TGTGCCAGCAGCGCGGCACAGGGGTTCTACGAGCAGTACTTC. Together with reference TRBV7-2 and TRBJ2-7, the CDR3 gives the full variable domain: GAGVSQSPSNKVTEKGKDVELRCDPISGHTALYWYRQSLGQGLEFLIYFQGNSAPDKSGLPSDRFSAERTGGSVSTLTIQRTQQEDSAVYLCASSAAQGFYEQYFGPGTRLTVT.

CDR3 in DNA: TGTGCCAGCAACCCGGGACTAGCGGGGGCACAAGAGACCCAGTACTTC. Translation: CASNPGLAGAQETQYF. The chain links TRBV7-9 to TRBJ2-5; TRBD2 matches at 14 bases. V was pared by 7 bases and J by 2 bases, with 6 bases of the junction left unmatched. CDR1 and CDR2 (germline): SEHNR, FQNEAQ (reference sequence). The CDR3 is 16 amino acids.

V and J are TRBV29-1 and TRBJ2-5; 10 bases line up with TRBD1. The DNA end is a closer match to TRBJ2-7, so the J assignment may be wrong. CDR3 length: 14 residues. Germline assignment: CDR1 SQVTM and CDR2 ANQGSEA. This CDR3 reads CSVDGGTGVYEQYF. CDR3 nucleotides: TGCAGCGTTGACGGAGGGACAGGGGTCTACGAGCAGTACTTC.

The rearrangement joins TRBV19 to TRBJ2-7; perhaps TRBD1 as D (5 bases). V lost 3 bases and J 0 bases, leaving 9 bases between the germline ends. CDR3 size: 14 residues. From germline, CDR1 is LNHDA and CDR2 SQIVND (reference sequence). The CDR3 is CASSMTRDSYEQYF. The DNA of the CDR3 is TGTGCCAGTAGTATGACCAGGGACTCCTACGAGCAGTACTTC.

This clone was found a few times. V gene TRBV15 combines with J gene TRBJ1-4, with TRBD1 as a possible D gene (5 bases). Trimming left V 5 bases short and J 4 bases short, with 14 bases between. Germline V gene lookup returns CDR1 LNHNV and CDR2 YYDKDF (reference sequence). The CDR3 spans 15 residues. The CDR3 DNA sequence: TGTGCCACCAGCCGAACAGGCCAACTTAATGAAAAACTGTTTTTT. This gives the protein CATSRTGQLNEKLFF.

This clone was seen a single time. V gene TRBV6-1 combines with J gene TRBJ1-2; 7 nucleotides agree with TRBD1. Unmatched junction bases numbered 14, after V lost 2 bases and J lost 14 bases. This CDR3 has 14 residues. Germline values: CDR1 MNHNS, CDR2 SASEGT. In DNA form, the CDR3 reads TGTGCCAGCAGTGAACTCTCCGAGGGACAGTTTAATACCTTC. Its protein is CASSELSEGQFNTF.

J is TRBJ2-7 and V is TRBV6-6; 10 positions agree with TRBD2. Germline V gene lookup returns CDR1 MNHNY and CDR2 SVGAGI (reference sequence). The CDR3 runs to 14 residues. V trimming: 6 bases; J trimming: 2 bases; junction bases outside the gene matches: 4. The chain's CDR3 is CASRLAGPAYEQYF. The CDR3 DNA sequence: TGTGCCAGCAGACTAGCGGGACCGGCCTACGAGCAGTACTTC.

The genes are TRBV4-2 and TRBJ1-5; 9 positions agree with TRBD1. From germline, CDR1 is LGHNA and CDR2 YNFKEQ. V lost 1 base to trimming and J lost 5 bases; unmatched junction nucleotides: 24. The CDR3 runs 22 residues. The CDR3 DNA follows: TGTGCCAGCAGCCAAGTTTTAAAGGAGACCGGGACAGGGATTATCTTGCATCAGCCCCAGCATTTT. Its translation: CASSQVLKETGTGIILHQPQHF.

The CDR3 DNA sequence: TGTGCCAGCAGCGTGGGACTAGCCAACGAGCAGTACTTC. Translation: CASSVGLANEQYF. This chain connects TRBV9 to TRBJ2-7, with 9 nucleotides matching TRBD2. The CDR3 consists of 13 residues. The V and J ends lost 2 bases and 5 bases, in that order; junction bases with no gene match: 2. Germline CDR1 SGDLS, CDR2 YYNGEE.

The rearrangement joins TRBV30 to TRBJ1-2; D unresolved. In germline, CDR1 is GTSNPN, CDR2 SVGIG (reference sequence). Trimming took 2 bases from V and 4 from J, leaving 8 bases between them. The CDR3 is 12 amino acids. The CDR3 spells CAWSQSGYGYTF. CDR3 in DNA: TGTGCCTGGAGTCAATCCGGCTATGGCTACACCTTC.

V gene TRBV6-6 combines with J gene TRBJ2-3, with TRBD2 identical over 7 bases. Losses at the gene ends were 2 bases for V and 2 bases for J; bases not matched to a gene: 7. The CDR3 is made up of 16 amino acids. CDR1 and CDR2 (germline): MNHNY, SVGAGI (reference sequence). Written as DNA, the CDR3 is TGTGCCAGCAGTTACGGGGGGGAGAGGTTCACAGATACGCAGTATTTT. Translating it yields CASSYGGERFTDTQYF.

The chain joins TRBV6-1 to TRBJ1-3; 7 positions match TRBD1. J gave up 4 bases and V 6 bases, and 12 bases lay outside the gene matches. CDR1 and CDR2 (germline): MNHNS, SASEGT. The CDR3 totals 16 residues. CDR3: CASSELGGRTGNTIYF. The CDR3 coding sequence is TGTGCCAGCAGCGAATTAGGGGGCAGAACGGGAAACACCATATATTTT.

The V and J genes are TRBV5-1 and TRBJ2-5, with 11 bases lining up with TRBD2. The CDR3 extends over 16 amino acids. Trimming cost V 0 bases and J 1 base; bases outside gene matches: 2. Germline loops: CDR1 SGHRS, CDR2 YFSETQ. The CDR3 DNA reads TGCGCCAGCAGCTTGGATGGGACTAGCGGCCAAGAGACCCAGTACTTC. This gives the protein CASSLDGTSGQETQYF.

This sequence joins TRBV5-6 and TRBJ1-2, with D hard to call. The CDR3 covers 15 residues. V lost 2 bases to trimming and J lost 5 bases, with 16 bases between them. Germline-derived CDR1 and CDR2 are SGHDT and YYEEEE. The CDR3 DNA is TGTGCCAGCAGCTTAGAGTTCGCGGCGCGGTATGGCTACACCTTC. This codes for CASSLEFAARYGYTF.

The chain uses TRBV7-2 and TRBJ1-5, with 8 positions matching TRBD1. Germline CDR1 SGHTA, CDR2 FQGNSA. Trimming at V came to 5 bases and at J to 1 base, leaving 4 bases not matched to a gene. The CDR3 loop spans 15 amino acids. The CDR3 loop reads CASSPRTGSNQPQHF. In DNA, the CDR3 is TGTGCCAGCAGCCCCCGGACAGGGAGCAATCAGCCCCAGCATTTT.

This clone came up a few times. This rearrangement joins TRBV28 to TRBJ1-5; TRBD1 matches at 9 bases. The CDR3 spans 15 residues. Germline V CDR1 and CDR2: MDHEN, SYDVKM. V was clipped by 4 bases and J by 7 bases; unmatched bases: 8. CDR3 bases: TGTGCCAGCAGTTGGGACAGGGTGGCACGGCAGCCCCAGCATTTT. Residues: CASSWDRVARQPQHF.

The genes are TRBV6-5 and TRBJ2-7; D is ambiguous. The V and J ends lost 8 bases and 2 bases respectively, with 7 bases between them. The CDR3 has 11 residues. Germline CDR1 reads MNHEY; CDR2 reads SVGAGI. CDR3 amino acids: CASSNTYEQYF. Written as DNA, the CDR3 is TGTGCCAGCTCTAATACCTACGAGCAGTACTTC.

The chain has TRBV9 and TRBJ2-1; D gene uncertain. There are 13 residues in the CDR3. Trimming shortened V by 0 bases and J by 5 bases, and 6 bases separated the two germline ends. In germline, CDR1 is SGDLS, CDR2 YYNGEE. The CDR3: CASSVEQDNEQFF. The CDR3 DNA sequence: TGTGCCAGCAGCGTAGAGCAGGACAATGAGCAGTTCTTC.

The rearrangement joins TRBV18 to TRBJ1-2, with D maybe TRBD1 (5 bases). In germline, CDR1 is KGHSH, CDR2 LQKENI. The CDR3 covers 14 residues. Trimming stripped 1 base from V and 2 bases from J, with 8 bases between. CDR3 sequence (DNA): TGTGCCAGCTCACCACAGGGGCAAAACTATGGCTACACCTTC. Protein product: CASSPQGQNYGYTF. Full variable domain (outside the CDR3, taken from reference TRBV18 and TRBJ1-2): NAGVMQNPRHLVRRRGQEARLRCSPMKGHSHVYWYRQLPEEGLKFMVYLQKENIIDESGMPKERFSAEFPKEGPSILRIQQVVRGDSAAYFCASSPQGQNYGYTFGSGTRLTVV.

This clone has only a few counts. The chain uses TRBV19 and TRBJ1-1; D is perhaps TRBD1 (5 bases). This CDR3 has 13 residues. V was trimmed by 10 bases and J by 1 base, leaving 13 bases between them. Germline V gene lookup returns CDR1 LNHDA and CDR2 SQIVND (reference sequence). The CDR3 region is CATSWGENTEAFF. For the CDR3, the DNA is TGTGCCACCTCGTGGGGGGAGAACACTGAAGCTTTCTTT.

The J gene is TRBJ1-4, the V gene TRBV10-1; D remains unclear. Trimming cost V 0 bases and J 8 bases, with 7 bases left between them. The germline gives CDR1 WNHNN, CDR2 SYGVQD (reference sequence). This CDR3 contains 13 residues. CDR3 loop: CASSESPGEKLFF. As DNA, the CDR3 is TGCGCCAGCAGTGAGTCGCCGGGGGAAAAACTGTTTTTT.

The V and J genes are TRBV9 and TRBJ2-3, with TRBD2 as a possible D gene (6 bases). The CDR3 is made up of 14 amino acids. Germline CDR1 reads SGDLS; CDR2 reads YYNGEE. Trimming removed 0 bases at V and 3 bases at J, with 8 bases between. The CDR3 spells CASSVGGDTDTQYF. CDR3 DNA sequence: TGTGCCAGCAGCGTAGGCGGGGATACAGATACGCAGTATTTT.

CDR3 protein: CASSQETGWDTEAFF. CDR3 DNA: TGTGCCAGCAGCCAAGAGACAGGGTGGGACACTGAAGCTTTCTTT. The chain joins TRBV14 to TRBJ1-1, with 7 bases that match TRBD1. CDR3 length equals 15 residues. V lost 0 bases and J lost 3; bases outside the gene matches: 4. CDR1 and CDR2 from the germline V gene are SGHDN and FVKESK.

The genes are TRBV9 and TRBJ1-2; 8 bases are shared with TRBD1. Germline V gene lookup returns CDR1 SGDLS and CDR2 YYNGEE. The CDR3 totals 14 residues. V lost 4 bases and J lost 7; bases outside the gene matches: 9. The CDR3 region has the DNA TGTGCCAGCAGCTCACGGACAGGGATGACTGGCTACACCTTC. It translates to CASSSRTGMTGYTF.

The rearrangement joins TRBV9 to TRBJ2-2; 8 nucleotides agree with TRBD1. Trimming at V came to 6 bases and at J to 1 base, leaving 5 bases not matched to a gene. Germline CDR1 SGDLS, CDR2 YYNGEE. There are 15 residues in the CDR3. CDR3 sequence reads: CASTPGTGNTGELFF. In DNA form, the CDR3 reads TGTGCCAGCACCCCCGGGACAGGGAACACCGGGGAGCTGTTTTTT.

The chain links TRBV15 to TRBJ2-3, with 8 bases matching TRBD1. With 3 bases clipped from V and 3 bases from J, the junction kept 2 bases outside the gene matches. Germline lookup yields CDR1 LNHNV and CDR2 YYDKDF (reference sequence). The CDR3 consists of 14 residues. CDR3 region: CATSSHRGTDTQYF. CDR3 DNA: TGTGCCACCAGCAGCCACAGGGGGACAGATACGCAGTATTTT.

CDR3: CATSSGNSGNTIYF. CDR3 DNA sequence: TGTGCCACCAGCAGCGGGAACTCTGGAAACACCATATATTTT. V is TRBV15 and J is TRBJ1-3; D is ambiguous. There are 14 residues in the CDR3. V lost 3 bases and J 0 bases, leaving 6 bases between the germline ends. The germline CDR1 and CDR2 sequences are LNHNV and YYDKDF (reference sequence).